This T cell receptor (beta chain) derives from a study of vaccination effects on CD4 cells after COVID-19. Overall study results and limits: Marked clonal contraction was seen in infection- and vaccine-induced clones late after vaccination.

Data came from immunoSEQ multiplex PCR; TCRdb stores just in-frame clones and leaves some out. The data contain about 28,000 clones, about 80% of them singletons. Germline V gene sequence: CDR1 LGHDT, CDR2 YNNKEL (reference sequence). Trimming took off 6 bases at V and 1 base at J, with 15 bases between the two ends. The CDR3 extends over 15 amino acids. As to this clone: Its cognate antigen is unknown.

ViraFEST used viral peptide pools to expand antigen-specific CD4+ T cells before sequencing. Investigators separated out CD4+ T cells once about 10 days of culture had passed. Recipients of the vaccine had no prior SARS-CoV-2 infection and negative nucleocapsid antibodies. It was on days 3 and 7 that half the medium was replaced with IL-2 medium. The V and J genes are TRBV3-1 (or the pseudogene TRBV3-2) and TRBJ1-1, with D possibly matching TRBD1 (6 bases). This TCR came from a human donor who received a COVID-19 vaccine. The specimen comprised CD4+ T cells from PBMCs cultured with SARS-CoV-2 spike peptides, sampled before COVID-19 vaccination. The CDR3, as DNA: TGTGCCAGCAGTCGTACAGGGTCGGGGAACACTGAAGCTTTCTTT. This encodes CASSRTGSGNTEAFF.